This T cell receptor beta chain was documented in a study of blood T cell repertoires in COVID-19 (dated by TCRdb to about 2020). Context from the whole study: Samples from collaborators originated in the United States, Italy and Spain and spanned both the acute and convalescent phases of COVID-19. A freely available public database, intended as a resource for researchers studying the immune response to SARS-CoV-2, is where the repertoires were released. The material from the prospective study consisted of cDNA or gDNA derived from T cells, B-cell-depleted T cells, or PBMCs. Where available, HLA class I and class II types were obtained from metadata supplied by the sample provider rather than from assay-based typing. Subjects who had been exposed to COVID-19, were actively infected with it, or had recovered from it provided the deeply sampled blood TCRbeta repertoires that made up the dataset. Sample metadata almost always included a de-identified subject ID, COVID-19 status, age in years and sex. The samples were drawn from the first 160 participants of the ongoing ImmuneRACE study and from 1,254 subjects provided by 6 global collaborators. Study-wide conclusions, independent of this receptor: How much clinical and demographic metadata was included differed by source and by participant, and the metadata was provided uncurated.

To note about this clone: Its binding antigen is unknown. No clone much larger than this one lies a single base away; base qualities are absent.

TCRbeta CDR3 regions were amplified from genomic DNA using the immunoSEQ Assay, a bias-controlled multiplex PCR. Processing in the source paper ran as follows. The number of nucleated cells in each sample was estimated by amplification of reference gene primers within the assay. Sequence reads were collapsed and filtered to measure the absolute abundance of every unique TCRbeta CDR3 rearrangement. Productive Simpson clonality was computed per sample as the square root of Simpson's diversity index over productive rearrangements. The immuneACCESS repertoire file appears here via TCRdb, limited to in-frame rearrangements. These files lack a portion of the clones; in checked studies, under half of the deficit traces to unresolved V genes, and the cause of the others is not known. The V and J calls and clone size are taken from that table; D and trimming were inferred from the DNA. The sample table lists around 40,000 clones, more than 65% of them with a count of one. Approximately 23% of the sample comes from the top ten.

Taken from cysteine to phenylalanine, the CDR3 has 15 residues. CDR3 DNA is the only sequence kept; it has 45 bases, read in frame from the first base. CDR1 and CDR2 are read off the germline V gene as LGHNA and YNFKEQ. Trimming costs V 4 bases and J 2 bases, and their ends lie 15 bases apart. Whole blood was collected in K2EDTA tubes by collaborating institutions according to the institutions' own protocols. Collaborator samples were shipped for TCRbeta analysis as frozen whole blood, isolated PBMCs, or DNA extracted from either sample type. This receptor was taken from a man aged 70 or older with acute or convalescent COVID-19. The V and J segments used are TRBV4-2 and TRBJ2-7, and perhaps TRBD2 as D gene, on 6 matching bases. The sample was peripheral blood. DNA sequence: TGTGCCAGCAGCCGTCTCGGGGGTGAAACCTACGAGCAGTACTTC. Translated, this is CASSRLGGETYEQYF.